The entry below describes one T cell receptor (beta chain). The data stem from a study of blood T cell repertoires in COVID-19. Overall study: The samples span acute and convalescent COVID-19 from the United States, Italy and Spain. Sources were T cells, B-cell-depleted T cells, or PBMCs; the material itself was cDNA or gDNA.

V was pared by 8 bases and J by 0 bases, with 8 bases between. Germline V CDR1 and CDR2: SGHAT, FQNNGV. The CDR3 covers 12 residues. How the authors handled the data: Estimated nucleated cell counts came from reference gene primer amplification. Profiled with immunoSEQ multiplex PCR; TCRdb holds only in-frame clones, not every one. The D gene and trimming were derived from the DNA, and the V and J assignments and clone size from that table. The table shows around 380,000 clones, with roughly 77% occurring only once. J is TRBJ2-7 and V is TRBV11-2; D is uncertain. Source material: peripheral blood. The clonotype originates from a human donor with acute or convalescent COVID-19. The donor label of this sample is uncertain. In DNA form, the CDR3 reads TGTGCCAGCCTCGGTGTCTCCTACGAGCAGTACTTC. Its protein product is CASLGVSYEQYF.